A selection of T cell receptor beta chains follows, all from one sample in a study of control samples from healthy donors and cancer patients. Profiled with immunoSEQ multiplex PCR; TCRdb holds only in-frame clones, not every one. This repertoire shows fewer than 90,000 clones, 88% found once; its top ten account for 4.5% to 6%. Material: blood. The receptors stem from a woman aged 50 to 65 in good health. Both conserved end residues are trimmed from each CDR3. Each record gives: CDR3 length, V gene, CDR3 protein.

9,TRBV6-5,ASSSNAGYT
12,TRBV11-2,ASSPGHPMGGYT
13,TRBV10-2,ASSEPGQANEKLF
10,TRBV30,AWSKVYNEQF
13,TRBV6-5,ASSYDSSRGETQY
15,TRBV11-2,ASSSTGVVPSGNTIY
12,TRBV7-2,ASSFTGQALKQY
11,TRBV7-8,ASSLRSNEKLF
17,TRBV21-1,ASLTTLGAGTGSVDTQY
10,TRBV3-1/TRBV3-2,ASSQDVGEQY
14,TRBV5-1,ASSSGTGTGIYEQY
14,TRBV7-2,ASSYMTGAVNSPLH
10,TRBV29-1,SVRTAQETQY
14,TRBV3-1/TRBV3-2,ASSQGLLGGTDTQY
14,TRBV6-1,ASSEGDYKENSPLH
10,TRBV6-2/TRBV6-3,ASSYSGPGAF
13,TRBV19,ASSIGATSSYGYT
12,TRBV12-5,ASGPTGQAQPQH
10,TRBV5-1,ASSSTNTEAF
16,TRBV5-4,ASSGAGGVKPSTDTQY
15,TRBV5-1,ASSLLRTGDAGNTIY
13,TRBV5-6,ASSPRGGFGYGYT
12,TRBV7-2,ANQGTGVYNEQF
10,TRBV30,AWSRITDTQY
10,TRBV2,ASSDWATEAF
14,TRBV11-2,ASSLIRGGLTDTQY
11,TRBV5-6,ASSLQAQSGEF
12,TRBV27,ASSLLGGTDTQY
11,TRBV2,ASAGRDEDTQY
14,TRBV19,ASGMGGRTTNEKLF
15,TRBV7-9,ASSSPGLAGGRNEQF
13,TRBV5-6,ASSLSAGPPYEQY
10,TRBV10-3,ATSAPGQPQH
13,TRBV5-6,ASSLRTGVSEKLF
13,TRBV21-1,ASSKNGHSNQPQH
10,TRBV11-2,ASSRPTAEQF
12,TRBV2,ASSGDGTNSPLH
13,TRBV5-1,ASSRGPEGTDTQY
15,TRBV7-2,ASSLEFSTGSGYGYT
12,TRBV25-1,ASSEGGRGKGYT
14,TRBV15,ATSRLPGQGESPLH
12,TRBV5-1,ASSLAATNEKLF
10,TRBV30,AWSQVGDGYT